Listed below are T cell receptor beta chains from one sample, sequenced in a study of blood T cell repertoires in COVID-19. Sequencing was performed with immunoSEQ multiplex PCR; in TCRdb, only in-frame clones are kept and a portion is missing. This table has some 160,000 clones, roughly 75% appearing once. Material for sequencing was peripheral blood. The receptors come from a man between 65 and 80 years old with active or convalescent COVID-19. The CDR3 runs from the conserved cysteine through the conserved F or W. D genes are given only for firm matches. Where a row states a size, it is once, few, many or the class of an expanded clone; other rows omit it.

-,-,TRBJ1-2,TRBV6-5,TGTGCCAGCAGCGGGGGGAGAGCTAACTATGGCTACACCTTC,CASSGGRANYGYTF
-,-,TRBJ1-1,TRBV12-3/TRBV12-4,TGTGCCAGCCAGGGTCAAGGGGACACTGAAGCTTTCTTT,CASQGQGDTEAFF
-,-,TRBJ1-4,TRBV3-1/TRBV3-2,TGTGCCAGCAGCCAGGCTTCCGCGGGAACTGAAAAACTGTTTTTT,CASSQASAGTEKLFF
-,-,TRBJ1-6,TRBV23-1,TGCGCCAGCAGTCAATCTCCGCGGTATTCACCCCTCCACTTT,CASSQSPRYSPLHF
TRBD1,-,TRBJ1-1,TRBV7-3,TGTGCCAGCAGTAGGACAGGGGACACTGAAGCTTTCTTT,CASSRTGDTEAFF
-,-,TRBJ2-2,TRBV6-5,TGTGCCAGCAGTTACTCGAGACAGCCGAACACCGGGGAGCTGTTTTTT,CASSYSRQPNTGELFF
-,-,TRBJ2-1,TRBV7-2,TGTGCCAGCAGCTTAGCCTACGGTAATGAGCAGTTCTTC,CASSLAYGNEQFF
TRBD2,-,TRBJ2-5,TRBV7-9,TGTGCCAGCAGCTTAGTAACTAGCGGGAGGGCCGGAGAGACCCAGTACTTC,CASSLVTSGRAGETQYF
TRBD2,-,TRBJ2-1,TRBV29-1,TGCAGCGTTACGACTAGCGGGCTGAACAATGAGCAGTTCTTC,CSVTTSGLNNEQFF
-,-,TRBJ2-3,TRBV12-5,TGTGCTAGTCACCCGGACAGAAGCACAGATACGCAGTATTTT,CASHPDRSTDTQYF
-,-,TRBJ2-7,TRBV7-9,TGTGCCAGCAGCTCCAAGAGGGCAAGCTCCTACGAGCAGTACTTC,CASSSKRASSYEQYF
-,-,TRBJ2-3,TRBV12-3/TRBV12-4,TGTGCCAGCAGCGGGACAACAGATACGCAGTATTTT,CASSGTTDTQYF
-,few,TRBJ1-5,TRBV3-1/TRBV3-2,TGTGCCAGCAGCCAAGGAGGGCAGCCCCAGCATTTT,CASSQGGQPQHF
-,-,TRBJ2-7,TRBV5-1,TGCGCCAGCAGCACAGAAGGACACCCCGGGTCCGAGCAGTACTTC,CASSTEGHPGSEQYF
TRBD2,-,TRBJ2-5,TRBV18,TGTGCCAGCTCACGGACTAGCGGGAGGTTACAAGAGACCCAGTACTTC,CASSRTSGRLQETQYF
-,-,TRBJ1-3,TRBV9,TGTGCCAGCAGCGCCAACTTAGGACTCTCTGGAAACACCATATATTTT,CASSANLGLSGNTIYF
-,-,TRBJ2-1,TRBV3-1/TRBV3-2,TGTGCCAGCAGCCCTCCGGGGTTCGGGAGTAGCTCCTACAATGAGCAGTTCTTC,CASSPPGFGSSSYNEQFF
TRBD1,few,TRBJ1-1,TRBV4-1,TGCGCCAGCTCTAAGGCCGGGACACAGGGGGGAAGGAACACTGAAGCTTTCTTT,CASSKAGTQGGRNTEAFF
TRBD2,-,TRBJ2-5,TRBV6-6,TGTGCCAGCAGCCGAATAGGGGGAATCCTAGCGGGGGATGTTGAGACCCAGTACTTC,CASSRIGGILAGDVETQYF
-,-,TRBJ1-2,TRBV14,TGTGCCAGCAGCCCGGGACTTAACTATGGCTACACCTTC,CASSPGLNYGYTF
TRBD2,-,TRBJ2-5,TRBV6-5,TGTGCCAGCAGTTTGGGACTAGCGGGGGAAGAGACCCAGTACTTC,CASSLGLAGEETQYF
-,-,TRBJ2-2,TRBV7-9,TGTGCCAGCAGCCCACGGACAGTGAACACCGGGGAGCTGTTTTTT,CASSPRTVNTGELFF
-,-,TRBJ1-2,TRBV12-5,TGTGCTAGTGAGAGTAACTATGGCTACACCTTC,CASESNYGYTF
-,-,TRBJ2-2,TRBV5-6,TGTGCCAGCAGCAGGAGGGACAGCCACACCGGGGAGCTGTTTTTT,CASSRRDSHTGELFF
TRBD1,-,TRBJ1-1,TRBV28,TGTGCCAGCACGACAGGGCGGACTGAAGCTTTCTTT,CASTTGRTEAFF
-,-,TRBJ1-5,TRBV6-2/TRBV6-3,TGTGCCAGCAGTTACGGTCCCTCGAGTGGCAATCAGCCCCAGCATTTT,CASSYGPSSGNQPQHF
-,few,TRBJ2-7,TRBV6-6,TGTGCCAGCAGTTACTCGAAGCCCTACGAGCAGTACTTC,CASSYSKPYEQYF
-,few,TRBJ2-1,TRBV5-1,TGCGCCAGCAGCTTGCAATCTGGACAGACCTACAATGAGCAGTTCTTC,CASSLQSGQTYNEQFF
TRBD2,-,TRBJ2-7,TRBV13,TGTGCCAGCAGCTTCCGAGCGGGAGTAACCTACGAGCAGTACTTC,CASSFRAGVTYEQYF
TRBD1,-,TRBJ1-2,TRBV9,TGTGCCAGCAGCGATCCAACCGGGACAGGGGCTCACTATGGCTACACCTTC,CASSDPTGTGAHYGYTF
-,few,TRBJ2-5,TRBV5-1,TGCGCCAGCAGCCTTCAAGGGGTGGGCTTTGAGACCCAGTACTTC,CASSLQGVGFETQYF
TRBD1,-,TRBJ2-7,TRBV7-8,TGTGCCAGCAGCCCAGGGGGCGAGCAGTACTTC,CASSPGGEQYF
-,-,TRBJ2-5,TRBV10-3,TGTGCCATCAGTGAGTCGGCGGGGCTCGGGGTGGAGACCCAGTACTTC,CAISESAGLGVETQYF
-,-,TRBJ1-2,TRBV6-1,TGTGCCAGCAGTGAAGCGGGGCAGTCCGTTGGCTACACCTTC,CASSEAGQSVGYTF
TRBD1,-,TRBJ2-5,TRBV4-3,TGCGCCAGCAGCCATAACAGGGGGCTGGAGACCCAGTACTTC,CASSHNRGLETQYF
-,-,TRBJ1-2,TRBV6-5,TGTGCCAGCAGTACAAGGGGTATCTATGGCTACACCTTC,CASSTRGIYGYTF
-,once,TRBJ1-6,TRBV6-5,TGTGCCAGCAGTTTTGATAGGAGCTCACCCCTCCACTTT,CASSFDRSSPLHF
TRBD1,few,TRBJ2-5,TRBV29-1,TGCAGCGGGGGGTGGGGACAGCAAGAGACCCAGTACTTC,CSGGWGQQETQYF
-,-,TRBJ1-1,TRBV7-2,TGTGCCAGCAGCTTAAGGGTATCGACAGGCACTGAAGCTTTCTTT,CASSLRVSTGTEAFF
TRBD1,many,TRBJ1-2,TRBV6-2/TRBV6-3,TGTGCCAGCAGTTACCCCGGGACAGTCTATGGCTACACCTTC,CASSYPGTVYGYTF
-,-,TRBJ1-1,TRBV6-5,TGTGCCAGCAGTTCGGACACTGAAGCTTTCTTT,CASSSDTEAFF
TRBD1,-,TRBJ1-1,TRBV24-1,TGTGCCACCAGTCAGGGACAGGAAGCTTTCTTT,CATSQGQEAFF
-,-,TRBJ1-3,TRBV30,TGTGCCACGACAGACTCTGGAAACACCATATATTTT,CATTDSGNTIYF
-,few,TRBJ1-5,TRBV12-5,TGTGCTAGTGGCTTGGAAAGAGGGCAGCCCCAGCATTTT,CASGLERGQPQHF
-,-,TRBJ1-5,TRBV5-5,TGTGCCAGCAGCACAGTAAATCAGCCCCAGCATTTT,CASSTVNQPQHF
-,few,TRBJ2-1,TRBV6-4,TGTGCCAGCAGTCTATACTCCTACAATGAGCAGTTCTTC,CASSLYSYNEQFF
-,-,TRBJ1-3,TRBV6-5,TGTGCCAGCAGTTACTCTGGGCATCTCTCTGGAAACACCATATATTTT,CASSYSGHLSGNTIYF
TRBD2,-,TRBJ2-3,TRBV7-2,TGTGCCAGCAGCTCATCGCAGGCGGGGGAGGGAGATACGCAGTATTTT,CASSSSQAGEGDTQYF
TRBD1,-,TRBJ1-2,TRBV7-9,TGTGCCAGCAGCCCTATAAGGTTTACCGGGACAGGGGAATATGGCTACACCTTC,CASSPIRFTGTGEYGYTF